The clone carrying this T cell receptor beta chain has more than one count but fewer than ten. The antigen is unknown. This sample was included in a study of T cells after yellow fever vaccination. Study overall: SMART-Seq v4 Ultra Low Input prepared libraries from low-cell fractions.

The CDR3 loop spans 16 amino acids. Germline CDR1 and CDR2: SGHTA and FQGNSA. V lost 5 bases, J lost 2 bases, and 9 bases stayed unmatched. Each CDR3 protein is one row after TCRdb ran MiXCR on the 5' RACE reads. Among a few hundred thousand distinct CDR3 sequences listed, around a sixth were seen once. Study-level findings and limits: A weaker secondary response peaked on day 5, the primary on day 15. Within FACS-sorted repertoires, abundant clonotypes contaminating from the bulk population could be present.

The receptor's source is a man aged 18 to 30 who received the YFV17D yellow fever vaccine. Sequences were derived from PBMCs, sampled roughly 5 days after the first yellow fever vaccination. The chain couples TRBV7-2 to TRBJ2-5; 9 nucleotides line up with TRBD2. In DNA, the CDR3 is TGTGCCAGCAGCCCCATGGGCGGGGGGGCACAAGAGACCCAGTACTTC. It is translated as CASSPMGGGAQETQYF. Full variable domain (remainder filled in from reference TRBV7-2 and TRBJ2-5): GAGVSQSPSNKVTEKGKDVELRCDPISGHTALYWYRQSLGQGLEFLIYFQGNSAPDKSGLPSDRFSAERTGGSVSTLTIQRTQQEDSAVYLCASSPMGGGAQETQYFGPGTRLLVL.